A selection of T cell receptor beta chains follows, all from one sample in a study of blood T cell repertoires in COVID-19. This table comes from immunoSEQ multiplex PCR, and its TCRdb copy is limited to in-frame clones, with some not included. The table records over 250,000 clones, approximately 78% of them present only once. The specimen was PBMCs or T cells enriched from blood (not recorded which). The source is a man aged 35-49 years who had been exposed to COVID-19. The CDR3 runs from the conserved cysteine through the conserved F or W. A D gene is named only where the DNA matches it firmly. Size is omitted from some rows. Given values are once, few, many or a class for expanded clones.

>once|TRBV9|-|TRBJ1-3
TGTGCCAGCAGCGTAGGATCAGGCCCCTCTGGAAACACCATATATTTT
CASSVGSGPSGNTIYF
>-|TRBV3-1/TRBV3-2|-|TRBJ2-3
TGTGCCAGCAGCCCACCGACTAGAATAGCAGATACGCAGTATTTT
CASSPPTRIADTQYF
>few|TRBV3-1/TRBV3-2|-|TRBJ1-2
TGTGCCAGCAGCCAGCCAGGGATGAACTATGGCTACACCTTC
CASSQPGMNYGYTF
>-|TRBV19|-|TRBJ2-2
TGTGCCAGTAGGGGCAGGGGTGTCGGGGAGCTGTTTTTT
CASRGRGVGELFF
>-|TRBV5-1|-|TRBJ1-3
TGCGCCAGCAGTCCATCGGGGTCTGGAAACACCATATATTTT
CASSPSGSGNTIYF
>-|TRBV3-1/TRBV3-2|-|TRBJ2-2
TGTGCCAGCAGCCAAGGTGGCCCTGCGGAGCTGTTTTTT
CASSQGGPAELFF
>few|TRBV18|TRBD1|TRBJ1-1
TGTGCCAGCTCATTCGGACAGGGGGCTAACACTGAAGCTTTCTTT
CASSFGQGANTEAFF
>few|TRBV30|TRBD2|TRBJ2-7
TGTGCCTGGACCAGGACTAGCGCCCTCTACGAGCAGTACTTC
CAWTRTSALYEQYF
>once|TRBV21-1|-|TRBJ1-1
TGTGCCAGCAGCAAAGCAGGGGAACCCCAGACAGCTATGAACACTGAAGCTTTCTTT
CASSKAGEPQTAMNTEAFF
>-|TRBV19|-|TRBJ2-1
TGTGCCAGTAGCGTCCAACCGGGAGCCGTATTGAATGAGCAGTTCTTC
CASSVQPGAVLNEQFF
>-|TRBV12-3/TRBV12-4|-|TRBJ2-1
TGTGCCAGCAGTTTCAGGAGGGCCGATGAGCAGTTCTTC
CASSFRRADEQFF
>-|TRBV5-1|TRBD1|TRBJ1-6
TGCGCCAGCAGCTTGAGAGGGGGCGCGGATTCACCCCTCCACTTT
CASSLRGGADSPLHF
>few|TRBV29-1|-|TRBJ1-1
TGCAGCGTTGTCAGGACAGCGAACACTGAAGCTTTCTTT
CSVVRTANTEAFF
>-|TRBV19|TRBD1|TRBJ1-2
TGTGCCACCCGAGAGGTTAACAGGGGACTTAGCTATGGCTACACCTTC
CATREVNRGLSYGYTF
>-|TRBV6-5|-|TRBJ2-5
TGTGCCAGCAGTTACATAGGGGCCCAAGAGACCCAGTACTTC
CASSYIGAQETQYF
>-|TRBV10-3|TRBD1|TRBJ1-5
TGTGCCATCAGTGAGTCGAGGGGGCGCGAGCCCCAGCATTTT
CAISESRGREPQHF
>-|TRBV15|TRBD1|TRBJ1-1
TGTGCCACCAGCAGGGGACAGGCGTCGGAAGCTTTCTTT
CATSRGQASEAFF
>-|TRBV6-5|TRBD1|TRBJ2-2
TGTGCCAGCAGTTACGGGAAGGGGGCGCCCCCCGGGGAGCTGTTTTTT
CASSYGKGAPPGELFF
>-|TRBV14|-|TRBJ1-2
TGTGCCAGCAGCCAAGATTTGTCGTTCTATGGCTACACCTTC
CASSQDLSFYGYTF
>-|TRBV6-6|-|TRBJ1-5
TGTGCCAGCAGTCTTACGTTCTTGGTGGGGACACGGCAGCCCCAGCATTTT
CASSLTFLVGTRQPQHF
>-|TRBV28|-|TRBJ2-7
TGTGCCAGCAGAACGGAGGGACCCTACGAGCAGTACTTC
CASRTEGPYEQYF